The clone carrying this TCR beta chain has a count of ten or more. Its specificity is not known. This record comes from a study of neurological immune-mediated disorders. The study's findings and limits: When grouped phylogenetically, the repertoires of 18 of the 34 multiple sclerosis patients fell together in one related-CDR3 cluster, which is a possible signature. Expanded clones shared no CDR3 amino acid sequences across subjects, suggesting private repertoires in all groups.

Source material was 2 million unsorted PBMCs, stored at -80 °C in RNAlater. cDNA synthesis was performed by 5'RACE with 10-nucleotide random UMIs. MiXCR was run by TCRdb on the 5' RACE reads, yielding one entry per CDR3 protein. The repertoire consists of roughly 70,000 distinct CDR3 sequences, with roughly 3.6% occurring once and the leading ten covering 1% to 1.5%. Looked up from germline, CDR1 is DFQATT and CDR2 is SNEGSKA (reference sequence). Between the trimmed V and J ends, which lost 6 bases and 0 bases, there was a span of 8 bases. The CDR3 loop spans 13 amino acids. The sequence came from a man younger than 45 with multiple sclerosis. Input material: PBMCs. The chain couples TRBV20-1 to TRBJ2-2; unclear D gene. CDR3 loop: CSAEDPNTGELFF. The CDR3 DNA reads TGCAGTGCCGAAGACCCGAACACCGGGGAGCTGTTTTTT.